The 28 T cell receptor beta chains below all came from one sample that was sequenced in a study of blood T cell repertoires in COVID-19. Assay used: immunoSEQ multiplex PCR; TCRdb lists only in-frame clones, some missing. The data show about 200,000 clones, with around 83% seen just once and over 7% held by the top ten. Sequenced: peripheral blood. The receptor set was obtained from a woman of 80 years or more with COVID-19, enrolled during active disease.

This clone was counted once. J is TRBJ2-3 and V is TRBV7-3; D unresolved. V was clipped by 2 bases and J by 6 bases, with 6 bases between them. The CDR3 totals 12 residues. The germline CDR1 and CDR2 sequences are SGHTA and FQGTGA. This CDR3 is CASSLELDTQYF. The CDR3 DNA sequence: TGTGCCAGCAGCTTAGAGTTGGATACGCAGTATTTT. The full variable domain, rest sourced from reference TRBV7-3 and TRBJ2-3, is GAGVSQTPSNKVTEKGKYVELRCDPISGHTALYWYRQSLGQGPEFLIYFQGTGAADDSGLPNDRFFAVRPEGSVSTLKIQRTERGDSAVYLCASSLELDTQYFGPGTRLTVL.

This chain connects TRBV10-3 to TRBJ1-1, with D perhaps TRBD1 (6 bases). V was pared by 4 bases and J by 3 bases, with 12 bases between. This CDR3 has 14 residues. CDR1 is ENHRY, CDR2 SYGVKD, per germline. This chain's CDR3 is CAISALEGDTEAFF. CDR3 bases: TGTGCCATCAGTGCCCTAGAGGGGGACACTGAAGCTTTCTTT.

The chain is built from TRBV20-1 and TRBJ1-2, with no clear D. Trimming took off 5 bases at V and 10 bases at J, with 11 bases between the two ends. CDR1 and CDR2 (germline): DFQATT, SNEGSKA (reference sequence). The CDR3 contains 10 residues. CDR3 sequence (DNA): TGCAGTGCTGAGAAGGGAGACTACACCTTC. Its protein product is CSAEKGDYTF.

This sequence joins TRBV19 and TRBJ1-2; D is uncertain. V was pared by 3 bases and J by 2 bases, with 13 bases between. The CDR3 runs to 15 residues. Germline values: CDR1 LNHDA, CDR2 SQIVND (reference sequence). DNA of the CDR3: TGTGCCAGTAGTATGTGGCAGGCCGAAAACTATGGCTACACCTTC. This gives the protein CASSMWQAENYGYTF.

Regarding this clone: This CDR3 is also generated by other DNA sequences in the sample. The chain links TRBV30 to TRBJ1-1; no definite D call. CDR3 length: 12 amino acids. CDR1 is GTSNPN, CDR2 SVGIG, per germline (reference sequence). Trimming removed 5 bases from V and 1 base from J, with 8 bases in between. The CDR3 DNA reads as TGTGCCTGGCGGACTGAGAACACTGAAGCTTTCTTT. This translates into CAWRTENTEAFF.

This clone was seen a few times. The rearrangement links TRBV27 to TRBJ1-2, with TRBD1 matching over 11 bases. The CDR3 contains 15 residues. Losses at the gene ends were 4 bases for V and 6 bases for J; bases not matched to a gene: 7. Germline V gene lookup returns CDR1 MNHEY and CDR2 SMNVEV (reference sequence). The CDR3 DNA reads TGTGCCAGCAGTTCTCGGACAGGGGGCTTGCATGGCTACACCTTC. This translates into CASSSRTGGLHGYTF.

This clone came up once. This chain joins TRBV30 and TRBJ2-5, with D tentatively TRBD1 (5 bases). The CDR3 has 13 residues. V was shortened by 3 bases and J by 4 bases, with 12 bases between the two germline ends. CDR1 and CDR2 from the germline V gene are GTSNPN and SVGIG (reference sequence). Here the CDR3 DNA reads TGTGCCTGGAGGGGCAGGGCTCGAGAGACCCAGTACTTC. Translation: CAWRGRARETQYF.

This clone was counted a single time. The CDR3 nucleotides are TGTGCCAGCAGCTTAGTTCGGACAGCGATTAATGAAAAACTGTTTTTT. This encodes CASSLVRTAINEKLFF. The rearrangement links TRBV7-9 to TRBJ1-4, with a weak D call TRBD1 (6 bases). The germline gives CDR1 SEHNR, CDR2 FQNEAQ (reference sequence). V lost 1 base, J lost 4 bases, and 13 bases lay in between. The CDR3 consists of 16 residues. The full variable domain, its missing parts supplied by reference TRBV7-9 and TRBJ1-4, is DTGVSQNPRHKITKRGQNVTFRCDPISEHNRLYWYRQTLGQGPEFLTYFQNEAQLEKSRLLSDRFSAERPKGSFSTLEIQRTEQGDSAMYLCASSLVRTAINEKLFFGSGTQLSVL.

This clone occurred once. In DNA, the CDR3 is TGTGCCAGCAGTCCGACCACAGGGGGCAACACTGAAGCTTTCTTT. Its protein product is CASSPTTGGNTEAFF. The chain uses TRBV6-5 and TRBJ1-1; the match to TRBD1 covers 9 bases. Germline V gene sequence: CDR1 MNHEY, CDR2 SVGAGI. CDR3 size: 15 residues. Trimming removed 5 bases from V and 2 bases from J; junction bases left unmatched: 6.

The CDR3 loop is CASSRPGQGGFNSPLHF. The CDR3 region has the DNA TGTGCCAGCAGTCGACCCGGACAGGGGGGATTTAATTCACCCCTCCACTTT. The rearrangement links TRBV6-6 to TRBJ1-6; 10 bases are shared with TRBD1. Germline V CDR1 and CDR2: MNHNY, SVGAGI (reference sequence). Germline trimming cut 5 bases from V and 6 bases from J; bases unmatched to any gene: 10. The CDR3 consists of 17 residues.

The J gene is TRBJ1-1, the V gene TRBV7-9; tentative D call: TRBD1 (5 bases). CDR1 is SEHNR and CDR2 is FQNEAQ in the germline V gene (reference sequence). The CDR3 covers 14 residues. The V and J ends lost 5 bases and 1 base respectively, with 11 bases between them. The CDR3 is CASSPRRGNTEAFF. The CDR3 nucleotides are TGTGCCAGCAGCCCACGGAGGGGGAACACTGAAGCTTTCTTT. The full variable domain, completed using reference TRBV7-9 and TRBJ1-1, is DTGVSQNPRHKITKRGQNVTFRCDPISEHNRLYWYRQTLGQGPEFLTYFQNEAQLEKSRLLSDRFSAERPKGSFSTLEIQRTEQGDSAMYLCASSPRRGNTEAFFGQGTRLTVV.

The genes are TRBV19 and TRBJ1-4; perhaps TRBD1 as D (5 bases). The germline V gene has CDR1 LNHDA and CDR2 SQIVND (reference sequence). CDR3 size: 13 residues. V gave up 10 bases and J gave up 1 base, with 10 bases separating them. In nucleotides, the CDR3 is TGTGCCACTCGACAGAGAACTAATGAAAAACTGTTTTTT. As protein: CATRQRTNEKLFF.

This chain joins TRBV28 and TRBJ2-7, with 10 bases matching TRBD1. Trimming at V came to 9 bases and at J to 3 bases, leaving 14 bases not matched to a gene. Per the germline V gene, CDR1 is MDHEN and CDR2 is SYDVKM. CDR3 length equals 16 residues. The CDR3 nucleotides read TGTGCCAGTGGTGACAGGGGGCGTATCCCTCGCTACGAGCAGTACTTC. This sequence encodes CASGDRGRIPRYEQYF.

The chain has TRBV10-3 and TRBJ1-1; 7 nucleotides match TRBD1. CDR1 and CDR2 from the germline V gene are ENHRY and SYGVKD. Trimming cost V 3 bases and J 7 bases; bases outside gene matches: 8. The CDR3 length is 14 residues. CDR3 sequence reads: CAISDRGSVIEAFF. The CDR3 DNA reads TGTGCCATCAGTGACAGGGGGTCTGTGATTGAAGCTTTCTTT.

The gene calls are TRBV30 and TRBJ2-5; TRBD1 agrees at 8 bases. The CDR3 totals 14 residues. Germline CDR1 and CDR2: GTSNPN and SVGIG (reference sequence). With 3 bases clipped from V and 6 bases from J, the junction kept 9 bases outside the gene matches. CDR3 sequence reads: CAWRGQGVLQTQYF. CDR3 coding DNA: TGTGCCTGGAGAGGACAGGGCGTGTTACAGACCCAGTACTTC.

The chain uses TRBV30 and TRBJ1-2, with D possibly being TRBD1 (5 bases). Trimming shortened V by 4 bases and J by 4 bases, and 13 bases separated the two germline ends. CDR1 is GTSNPN and CDR2 is SVGIG in the germline V gene (reference sequence). The CDR3 totals 13 residues. CDR3 DNA sequence: TGTGCCTGGATTACCGACAGTCTCTATGGCTACACCTTC. Its protein product is CAWITDSLYGYTF.

The CDR3 spells CASSLTGDRKGQFF. The CDR3 DNA sequence: TGTGCCAGCAGCTTGACGGGAGATCGCAAAGGGCAGTTCTTC. The chain employs TRBV5-6 and TRBJ2-1; D perhaps matches TRBD2 (6 bases). The CDR3 has 14 residues. V was cut by 1 base and J by 12 bases, with 17 bases left in between. CDR1 and CDR2 (germline): SGHDT, YYEEEE.

This clone was recorded once. The gene calls are TRBV6-5 and TRBJ1-1; the D gene is possibly TRBD1 (5 bases). The germline V gene encodes CDR1 MNHEY and CDR2 SVGAGI. This CDR3 region has 15 residues. The V end was cut by 5 bases, the J end by 6 bases, with 19 bases between. The CDR3 region is CASSNRDSDGAEAFF. The CDR3 nucleotides are TGTGCCAGCAGTAATCGGGACTCCGACGGGGCTGAAGCTTTCTTT.

The chain carries TRBV5-1 and TRBJ2-1, with 9 bases fitting TRBD2. The germline gives CDR1 SGHRS, CDR2 YFSETQ. V was pared by 4 bases and J by 6 bases, with 8 bases of the junction left unmatched. CDR3 length: 15 residues. CDR3 residues: CASSLESGGLNEQFF. The DNA of the CDR3 is TGCGCCAGCAGCCTGGAAAGCGGGGGGCTCAATGAGCAGTTCTTC.

The chain combines TRBV11-3 with TRBJ2-1, with 9 nucleotides matching TRBD1. This CDR3 has 13 amino acids. CDR1 is SGHNT, CDR2 YENEEA, per germline. Losses at the gene ends were 6 bases for V and 10 bases for J; bases not matched to a gene: 7. The CDR3 loop is CASRGQGRGEQFF. CDR3 nucleotides: TGTGCCAGCAGGGGACAGGGCAGAGGGGAGCAGTTCTTC.

The chain employs TRBV11-2 and TRBJ2-2, with 9 bases fitting TRBD1. Germline loops: CDR1 SGHAT, CDR2 FQNNGV. This CDR3 contains 13 residues. The V gene end was trimmed by 5 bases and the J gene end by 15 bases; junction bases not matched to a gene: 10. CDR3 protein: CASSQQFGQGLFF. In nucleotides, the CDR3 is TGTGCCAGCAGCCAACAATTCGGACAGGGGTTGTTTTTT. Complete variable domain (other parts from reference TRBV11-2 and TRBJ2-2): EAGVAQSPRYKIIEKRQSVAFWCNPISGHATLYWYQQILGQGPKLLIQFQNNGVVDDSQLPKDRFSAERLKGVDSTLKIQPAKLEDSAVYLCASSQQFGQGLFFGEGSRLTVL.

The chain employs TRBV18 and TRBJ1-2; 8 bases match TRBD1. V dropped 2 bases and J dropped 8; count of bases not matched to a gene: 7. Per the germline V gene, CDR1 is KGHSH and CDR2 is LQKENI. This CDR3 has 14 amino acids. In nucleotides, the CDR3 is TGTGCCAGCTCACCATCACAGGGGGTGGAAGGCTACACCTTC. Residues: CASSPSQGVEGYTF.

V usage is TRBV6-1 and J usage is TRBJ1-5; D is undetermined. This CDR3 comprises 17 residues. Germline CDR1 MNHNS, CDR2 SASEGT. Trimming shortened V by 0 bases and J by 1 base, and 13 bases separated the two germline ends. The CDR3 sequence: CASSEAMWANSNQPQHF. The CDR3 coding sequence is TGTGCCAGCAGTGAAGCGATGTGGGCGAACAGCAATCAGCCCCAGCATTTT.

The J gene is TRBJ2-5, the V gene TRBV7-3; TRBD1 is a possible D gene (6 bases). Germline-derived CDR1 and CDR2 are SGHTA and FQGTGA. The CDR3 consists of 15 residues. V lost 5 bases, J lost 4 bases, and 17 bases lay in between. As DNA, the CDR3 is TGTGCCAGCAGCCCGGGCGGCAGGGGCCGAGAGACCCAGTACTTC. This gives the protein CASSPGGRGRETQYF.

The J gene is TRBJ2-1, the V gene TRBV19, with 13 bases aligning to TRBD2. V shed 11 bases, J shed 1 base, and the junction held 11 bases outside the gene matches. CDR1 and CDR2 (germline): LNHDA, SQIVND (reference sequence). The CDR3 length is 17 residues. CDR3 in DNA: TGTGCCGTACTTTTGACTAGCGGGAGGTTATCCTACAATGAGCAGTTCTTC. It translates to CAVLLTSGRLSYNEQFF.

The V gene is TRBV15, the J gene TRBJ1-2; no clear D gene. The CDR3 contains 13 residues. The V and J ends lost 0 bases and 7 bases respectively, with 9 bases between them. Germline V gene sequence: CDR1 LNHNV, CDR2 YYDKDF (reference sequence). DNA of the CDR3: TGTGCCACCAGCAGAGATGGGCGTTCTGGCTACACCTTC. This gives the protein CATSRDGRSGYTF.

The V call is TRBV18, the J call TRBJ1-1, with a weak D call TRBD1 (5 bases). The V gene lost 5 bases and the J gene lost 6 bases, with 13 bases spanning the gap. Per germline, CDR1 KGHSH and CDR2 LQKENI. The CDR3 has 13 residues. CDR3: CASSNRGDAEAFF. The DNA for the CDR3 is TGTGCCAGCTCAAATCGGGGGGACGCTGAAGCTTTCTTT. The complete variable domain, with remaining parts taken from reference TRBV18 and TRBJ1-1, reads NAGVMQNPRHLVRRRGQEARLRCSPMKGHSHVYWYRQLPEEGLKFMVYLQKENIIDESGMPKERFSAEFPKEGPSILRIQQVVRGDSAAYFCASSNRGDAEAFFGQGTRLTVV.

This chain links TRBV19 with TRBJ1-5; 9 nucleotides align to TRBD1. CDR1 is LNHDA and CDR2 is SQIVND in the germline V gene (reference sequence). The length of the CDR3 is 14 residues. J gave up 6 bases and V 7 bases, and 7 bases lay outside the gene matches. CDR3 protein: CASKDRGGGQPQHF. CDR3 nucleotide sequence: TGTGCCAGTAAGGACAGGGGAGGAGGTCAGCCCCAGCATTTT.